This T cell receptor beta chain was identified during a study of T cell changes during pregnancy in multiple sclerosis. Germline values: CDR1 SGHDT, CDR2 YYEEEE. This CDR3 is 18 amino acids long. Germline trimming cut 6 bases from V and 2 bases from J; bases unmatched to any gene: 17. Generated by immunoSEQ multiplex PCR, the TCRdb table keeps only in-frame clones and is missing some. This table has about 59,000 clones, less than 95% appearing once. The specimen was CD8+ T cells from peripheral blood mononuclear cells, collected after pregnancy. This TCR came from a female donor with multiple sclerosis, enrolled in a pregnancy study. The chain uses TRBV5-6 and TRBJ2-7; 10 bases map to TRBD1. The CDR3 DNA reads as TGTGCCAGCATCCCACCGGAGACAGGGGGCAGGGACCCCTACGAGCAGTACTTC. Translating gives CASIPPETGGRDPYEQYF.